The 25 T cell receptor beta chains below were found in one sample sequenced in a study of blood T cells in healthy people across ages. Next came a second PCR, run for about 7 to 12 cycles, which used a sample-barcoded 5' primer along with a J-beta primer mix. TCRdb independently ran MiXCR on the 5' RACE reads; one entry per CDR3 protein. The data show about 930,000 distinct CDR3 sequences, roughly 29% seen once. These data also formed part of another study, on T cells of mothers and their children.

Sequencing was performed on blood. All receptors derive from a woman in her thirties or forties in good health.

This clonotype turned up a few times. In DNA form, the CDR3 reads TGCGCCAGCAGAGTGGCGGGGGATTGGCGTGATGAGCAGTTCTTC. Amino acid sequence: CASRVAGDWRDEQFF. The gene calls are TRBV5-1 and TRBJ2-1, with 7 nucleotides matching TRBD2. V was pared by 5 bases and J by 8 bases, with 13 bases of the junction left unmatched. CDR1 SGHRS and CDR2 YFSETQ come from the germline V gene. The CDR3 is made up of 15 amino acids.

To note about this clonotype: A much larger clone differs by one base, so this may be a read error. The chain links TRBV29-1 to TRBJ2-1, with D unclear. Trimming removed 3 bases at V and 2 bases at J, with 2 bases between. The V gene's germline CDR1 is SQVTM and CDR2 ANQGSEA. This CDR3 has 11 amino acids. The CDR3: CSVDTYNEQFF. CDR3 nucleotides: TGCAGCGTTGACACCTACAATGAGCAGTTCTTC.

This clonotype was recorded at least ten times. The CDR3 nucleotides read TGTGCCATCAGTGAGGCGGGTAGCGGTAGCGGGGACCTTGAGTATTTT. It is translated as CAISEAGSGSGDLEYF. V usage is TRBV10-3 and J usage is TRBJ2-3; 8 bases match TRBD2. In germline, CDR1 is ENHRY, CDR2 SYGVKD. V lost 2 bases, J lost 13 bases, and 17 bases stayed unmatched. This CDR3 has 16 residues.

This clonotype was seen ten or more times. The chain joins TRBV9 to TRBJ2-1; 8 nucleotides agree with TRBD2. The ends lost 2 bases at V and 2 bases at J; junction bases unmatched: 3. The germline V gene has CDR1 SGDLS and CDR2 YYNGEE. CDR3 length equals 15 residues. The CDR3, as DNA: TGTGCCAGCAGCGTCGGCGGGGGGACCTACAATGAGCAGTTCTTC. It codes for CASSVGGGTYNEQFF.

This clonotype was seen only a few times. This chain links TRBV3-1 with TRBJ2-4, with 7 positions matching TRBD1. Unmatched junction bases numbered 4, after V lost 2 bases and J lost 6 bases. The CDR3 is made up of 14 amino acids. CDR1 LGHDT and CDR2 YNNKEL come from the germline V gene (reference sequence). The CDR3 sequence: CASSQTGASNIQYF. Written as DNA, the CDR3 is TGTGCCAGCAGCCAAACAGGGGCCTCAAACATTCAGTACTTC. The full variable domain, with the rest looked up from reference TRBV3-1 and TRBJ2-4, is DTAVSQTPKYLVTQMGNDKSIKCEQNLGHDTMYWYKQDSKKFLKIMFSYNNKELIINETVPNRFSPKSPDKAHLNLHINSLELGDSAVYFCASSQTGASNIQYFGAGTRLSVL.

The CDR3: CASSSRLLAGVRVTQYF. The CDR3 nucleotides read TGTGCCAGCAGTTCTCGGTTGCTAGCGGGGGTCCGGGTAACCCAGTACTTC. The chain couples TRBV27 to TRBJ2-7; TRBD2 aligns across 10 bases. The V gene end was trimmed by 4 bases and the J gene end by 10 bases; junction bases not matched to a gene: 19. The germline gives CDR1 MNHEY, CDR2 SMNVEV (reference sequence). The CDR3 contains 17 residues.

Regarding this clonotype: The germline gene is not matched at one end of the junction; a read error may be the cause. This chain connects TRBV4-1 to TRBJ2-7; 10 nucleotides align to TRBD1. The CDR3 has 16 amino acids. Germline values: CDR1 MGHRA, CDR2 YSYEKL. The CDR3 reads CASSQGRQGAKEAQYF. The CDR3 DNA is TGCGCCAGCAGCCAAGGTCGACAGGGGGCCAAAGAGGCCCAGTATTTC.

This rearrangement joins TRBV27 to TRBJ1-5; D remains ambiguous. Germline loops: CDR1 MNHEY, CDR2 SMNVEV (reference sequence). There are 16 residues in the CDR3. V was clipped by 6 bases and J by 0 bases, with 15 bases between them. CDR3 DNA: TGTGCCAGCAGCCCCCAGAGGTTTTATAGCAATCAGCCCCAGCATTTT. Its translation is CASSPQRFYSNQPQHF.

The rearrangement joins TRBV5-1 to TRBJ1-1; 7 bases are a match to TRBD1. The junction had 9 bases not matched to a gene; V was cut back by 3 bases and J by 1 base. The CDR3 loop spans 16 amino acids. Per germline, CDR1 SGHRS and CDR2 YFSETQ. The CDR3 nucleotides are TGCGCCAGCAGCTCAGACAGGGTTTTAACGAACACTGAAGCTTTCTTT. This sequence encodes CASSSDRVLTNTEAFF.

This sequence joins TRBV20-1 and TRBJ1-4; no definite D call. Deletions cut 2 bases from V and 4 bases from J, with 11 bases between. The CDR3 has 14 amino acids. Germline values: CDR1 DFQATT, CDR2 SNEGSKA (reference sequence). The CDR3 sequence is CSARPPLGNEKLFF. Written as DNA, the CDR3 is TGCAGTGCTAGACCACCGTTGGGTAATGAAAAACTGTTTTTT.

This clonotype was observed many times. The J gene is TRBJ2-3, the V gene TRBV6-4; 9 nucleotides line up with TRBD2. Germline loops: CDR1 MRHNA, CDR2 SNTAGT. This CDR3 region has 15 residues. V dropped 0 bases and J dropped 4; count of bases not matched to a gene: 2. CDR3 bases: TGTGCCAGCAGTGACTCGCGGGGGGGCCCAGATACGCAGTATTTT. This gives the protein CASSDSRGGPDTQYF.

This clonotype has a single count. A much larger clone differs by one base, so this may be a read error. The chain uses TRBV28 and TRBJ2-5, with a possible D match to TRBD1 (6 bases). Germline loops: CDR1 MDHEN, CDR2 SYDVKM. The V end lost 4 bases, the J end lost 0 bases, and 12 bases lay between the germline ends. The length of the CDR3 is 15 residues. The CDR3 is CASSSCGQYQETQYF. The DNA of the CDR3 is TGTGCCAGCAGTTCATGCGGACAGTACCAAGAGACCCAGTACTTC.

A word on this clonotype: A much larger clone differs from this one at a single base, so this may be a read error. V and J are TRBV5-1 and TRBJ1-5, with D unclear. The CDR3 is made up of 13 amino acids. The germline CDR1 and CDR2 sequences are SGHRS and YFSETQ. The CDR3 is CVSSLSGNQPQHF. DNA for the CDR3: TGCGTCAGCAGCTTGTCCGGGAATCAGCCCCAGCATTTT.

This clonotype was detected many times. The genes are TRBV7-9 and TRBJ2-1; possibly TRBD2 for D (5 bases). CDR1 SEHNR and CDR2 FQNEAQ come from the germline V gene (reference sequence). The CDR3 is made up of 14 amino acids. The V gene lost 5 bases and the J gene lost 2 bases, with 10 bases spanning the gap. The CDR3 loop is CASSQDYPYNEQFF. The CDR3 nucleotides are TGTGCCAGCAGCCAAGACTACCCCTACAATGAGCAGTTCTTC.

The chain recombines TRBV5-1 with TRBJ2-1, with 7 nucleotides matching TRBD1. Looked up from germline, CDR1 is SGHRS and CDR2 is YFSETQ. With 4 bases clipped from V and 4 bases from J, the junction kept 11 bases outside the gene matches. The CDR3 covers 16 residues. The CDR3 here is CASSTKTGATYNEQFF. Written as DNA, the CDR3 is TGCGCCAGCAGCACTAAAACAGGGGCTACATACAATGAGCAGTTCTTC.

This sequence joins TRBV5-5 and TRBJ2-7; D possibly uses TRBD1 or TRBD2 (5 bases each). The length of the CDR3 is 16 residues. The germline V gene has CDR1 SGHKS and CDR2 YYEKEE (reference sequence). V was trimmed by 4 bases and J by 3 bases, leaving 20 bases between them. CDR3 coding DNA: TGTGCCAGCAGCCCAAAAGGCGGGCAGGGAAACTACGAGCAGTACTTC. Protein sequence: CASSPKGGQGNYEQYF.

The chain is built from TRBV5-1 and TRBJ2-1; 15 bases agree with TRBD2. The CDR3 has 19 residues. Germline lookup yields CDR1 SGHRS and CDR2 YFSETQ. The J segment lost 0 bases and the V segment lost 3 bases, leaving 7 bases of the junction unmatched. The DNA for the CDR3 is TGCGCCAGCAGCTCGGGACTAGCGGGGGGACGCCTCTCCTACAATGAGCAGTTCTTC. This gives the protein CASSSGLAGGRLSYNEQFF. The whole variable domain, remainder taken from reference TRBV5-1 and TRBJ2-1, is KAGVTQTPRYLIKTRGQQVTLSCSPISGHRSVSWYQQTPGQGLQFLFEYFSETQRNKGNFPGRFSGRQFSNSRSEMNVSTLELGDSALYLCASSSGLAGGRLSYNEQFFGPGTRLTVL.

V gene TRBV5-1 combines with J gene TRBJ2-3; 9 positions match TRBD1. Germline CDR1 is SGHRS and CDR2 is YFSETQ. V gave up 0 bases and J gave up 4 bases; unmatched junction bases: 9. This CDR3 contains 17 residues. The CDR3 spells CASSLGSPRTGADTQYF. As DNA, the CDR3 is TGCGCCAGCAGCTTGGGGTCACCACGGACAGGGGCAGATACGCAGTATTTT.

A remark on this clonotype: A read error may explain this, as a much larger clone is one base away. V usage is TRBV27 and J usage is TRBJ2-1; 10 nucleotides agree with TRBD1. The CDR3 has 16 amino acids. Germline V gene data show CDR1 as MNHEY and CDR2 as SMNVEV (reference sequence). CDR3 in DNA: TGTACCAGCAGGAGGGGCGCCGGGACAGGGGAAAATGAGCAGTTCTTC. Protein: CTSRRGAGTGENEQFF.

The genes are TRBV25-1 and TRBJ2-5; 7 nucleotides align to TRBD1. The CDR3 totals 17 residues. With 3 bases clipped from V and 2 bases from J, the junction kept 12 bases outside the gene matches. Germline CDR1 reads MGHDK; CDR2 reads SYGVNS. The CDR3: CASSDAQPTGKQETQYF. CDR3 DNA sequence: TGTGCCAGCAGTGACGCGCAACCGACAGGGAAGCAAGAGACCCAGTACTTC.

This clonotype was detected a few times. The chain has TRBV5-6 and TRBJ2-7; D remains ambiguous. The germline V and J ends were trimmed by 0 bases and 1 base, with 8 bases remaining between them. CDR3 length equals 14 residues. The V gene's germline CDR1 is SGHDT and CDR2 YYEEEE. The CDR3 here is CASSLARRSYEQYF. The CDR3 nucleotides read TGTGCCAGCAGCTTGGCCCGAAGATCCTACGAGCAGTACTTC.

In this sample, this clonotype turned up a few times. This chain connects TRBV5-4 to TRBJ2-3; D not resolved. This CDR3 is 15 amino acids long. V gave up 2 bases and J gave up 4 bases, with 14 bases separating them. Germline V gene sequence: CDR1 SGHNT, CDR2 YYREEE (reference sequence). The DNA for the CDR3 is TGTGCCAGCAGCTTCTTCCGTCTAGATCCAGATACGCAGTATTTT. It encodes CASSFFRLDPDTQYF. Full variable domain (outside the CDR3, taken from reference TRBV5-4 and TRBJ2-3): ETGVTQSPTHLIKTRGQQVTLRCSSQSGHNTVSWYQQALGQGPQFIFQYYREEENGRGNFPPRFSGLQFPNYSSELNVNALELDDSALYLCASSFFRLDPDTQYFGPGTRLTVL.

V is TRBV24-1 and J is TRBJ2-1, with 10 bases that match TRBD2. The CDR3 has 16 residues. Germline V gene lookup returns CDR1 KGHDR and CDR2 SFDVKD. J gave up 3 bases and V 2 bases, and 3 bases lay outside the gene matches. The CDR3 is CATSDSSGGFYNEQFF. As DNA, the CDR3 is TGTGCCACCAGTGATTCTAGCGGGGGCTTCTACAATGAGCAGTTCTTC.

This clonotype has a count of ten or more. At one of its ends the junction is not consistent with the germline gene, which may arise from a read error. The CDR3 loop reads CASSPRDRGEQYF. The CDR3 region has the DNA TGCGCCAGCAGCCCCCGGGACCGGGGGGAGCAGTACTTC. V usage is TRBV18 and J usage is TRBJ2-7; D perhaps matches TRBD2 (6 bases). The germline V gene encodes CDR1 KGHSH and CDR2 LQKENI. The CDR3 is made up of 13 amino acids.

This clonotype was recorded many times. J is TRBJ2-1 and V is TRBV6-4; D is uncertain. The V gene's germline CDR1 is MRHNA and CDR2 SNTAGT. V lost 0 bases to trimming and J lost 11 bases, with 11 bases between them. The CDR3 spans 13 residues. CDR3 protein: CASSDSNTPKQFF. Here the CDR3 DNA reads TGTGCCAGCAGTGACTCGAACACCCCTAAGCAGTTCTTC.